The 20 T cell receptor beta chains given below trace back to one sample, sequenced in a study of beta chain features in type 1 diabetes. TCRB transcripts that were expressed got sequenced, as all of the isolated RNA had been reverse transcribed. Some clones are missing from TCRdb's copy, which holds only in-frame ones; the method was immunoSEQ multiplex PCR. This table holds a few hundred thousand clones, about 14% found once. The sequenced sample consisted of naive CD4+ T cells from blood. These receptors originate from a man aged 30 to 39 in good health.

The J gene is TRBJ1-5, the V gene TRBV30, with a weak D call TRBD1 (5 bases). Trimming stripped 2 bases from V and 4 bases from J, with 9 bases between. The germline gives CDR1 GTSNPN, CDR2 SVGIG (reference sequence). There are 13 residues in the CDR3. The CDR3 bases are TGTGCCTGGAGTCAGGGCCGGAATCAGCCCCAGCATTTT. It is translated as CAWSQGRNQPQHF.

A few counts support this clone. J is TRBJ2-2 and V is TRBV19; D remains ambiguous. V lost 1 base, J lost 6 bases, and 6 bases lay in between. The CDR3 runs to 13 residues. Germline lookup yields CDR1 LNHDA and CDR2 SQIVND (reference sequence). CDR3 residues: CASSIGSSGELFF. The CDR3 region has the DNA TGTGCCAGTAGTATAGGAAGCTCCGGGGAGCTGTTTTTT.

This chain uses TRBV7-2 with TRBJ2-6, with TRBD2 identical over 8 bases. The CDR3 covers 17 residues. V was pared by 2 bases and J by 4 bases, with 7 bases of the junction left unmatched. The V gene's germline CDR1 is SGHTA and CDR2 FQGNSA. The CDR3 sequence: CASSLPGGPRGANVLTF. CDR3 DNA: TGTGCCAGCAGCTTACCGGGAGGGCCGCGGGGGGCCAACGTCCTGACTTTC.

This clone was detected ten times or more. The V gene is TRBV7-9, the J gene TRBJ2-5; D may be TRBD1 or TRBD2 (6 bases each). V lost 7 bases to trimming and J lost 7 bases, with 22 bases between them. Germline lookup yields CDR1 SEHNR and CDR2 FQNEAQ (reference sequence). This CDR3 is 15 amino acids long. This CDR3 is CASTPRGHGVGTQYF. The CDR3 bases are TGTGCCAGCACCCCCCGGGGGCATGGCGTAGGGACCCAGTACTTC.

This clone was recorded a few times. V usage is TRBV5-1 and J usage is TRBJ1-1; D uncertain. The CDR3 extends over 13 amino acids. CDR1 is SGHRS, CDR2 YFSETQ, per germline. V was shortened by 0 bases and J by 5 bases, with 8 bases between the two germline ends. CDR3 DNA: TGCGCCAGCAGCTTGGATCCGGTTACTGAAGCTTTCTTT. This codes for CASSLDPVTEAFF.

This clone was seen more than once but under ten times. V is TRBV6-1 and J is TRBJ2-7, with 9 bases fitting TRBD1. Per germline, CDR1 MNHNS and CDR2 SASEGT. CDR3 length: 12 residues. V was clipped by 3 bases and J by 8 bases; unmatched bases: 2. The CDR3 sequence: CASSEDRGKQYV. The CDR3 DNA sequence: TGTGCCAGCAGTGAGGACAGGGGAAAGCAGTACGTC.

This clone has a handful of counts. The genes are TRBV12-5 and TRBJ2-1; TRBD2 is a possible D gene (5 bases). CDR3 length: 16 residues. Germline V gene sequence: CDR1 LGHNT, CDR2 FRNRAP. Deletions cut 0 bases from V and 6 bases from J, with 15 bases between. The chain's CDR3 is CASGLVLRASTNEQFF. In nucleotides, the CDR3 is TGTGCTAGTGGTTTGGTACTACGGGCTAGCACCAATGAGCAGTTCTTC.

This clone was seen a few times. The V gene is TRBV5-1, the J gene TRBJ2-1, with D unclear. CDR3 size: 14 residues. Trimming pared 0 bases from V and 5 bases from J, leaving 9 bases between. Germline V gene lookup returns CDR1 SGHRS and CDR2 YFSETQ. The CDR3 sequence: CASSLEPTDNEQFF. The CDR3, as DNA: TGCGCCAGCAGCTTGGAACCAACCGACAATGAGCAGTTCTTC.

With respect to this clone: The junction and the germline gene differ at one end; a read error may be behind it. For the CDR3, the DNA is TGTGCCAGCAGCCTAGCGGGATTCTCCTACAATGAGCAGTTCTTC. It is translated as CASSLAGFSYNEQFF. The chain has TRBV7-9 and TRBJ2-1, with 9 bases fitting TRBD2. Germline V gene sequence: CDR1 SEHNR, CDR2 FQNEAQ (reference sequence). The CDR3 contains 15 residues.

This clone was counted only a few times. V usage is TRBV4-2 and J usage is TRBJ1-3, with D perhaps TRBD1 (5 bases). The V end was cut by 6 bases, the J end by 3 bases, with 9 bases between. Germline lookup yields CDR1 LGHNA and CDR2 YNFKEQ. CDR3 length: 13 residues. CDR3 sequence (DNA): TGTGCCAGCAGGGCCAGGGTTGGAAACACCATATATTTT. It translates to CASRARVGNTIYF.

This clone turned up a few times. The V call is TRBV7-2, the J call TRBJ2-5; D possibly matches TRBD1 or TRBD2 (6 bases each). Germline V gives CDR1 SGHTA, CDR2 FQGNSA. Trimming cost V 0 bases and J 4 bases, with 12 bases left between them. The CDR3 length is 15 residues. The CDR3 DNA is TGTGCCAGCAGCTTAGCGATCGGGGGCGGAGAGACCCAGTACTTC. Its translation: CASSLAIGGGETQYF. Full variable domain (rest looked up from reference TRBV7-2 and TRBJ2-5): GAGVSQSPSNKVTEKGKDVELRCDPISGHTALYWYRQSLGQGLEFLIYFQGNSAPDKSGLPSDRFSAERTGGSVSTLTIQRTQQEDSAVYLCASSLAIGGGETQYFGPGTRLLVL.

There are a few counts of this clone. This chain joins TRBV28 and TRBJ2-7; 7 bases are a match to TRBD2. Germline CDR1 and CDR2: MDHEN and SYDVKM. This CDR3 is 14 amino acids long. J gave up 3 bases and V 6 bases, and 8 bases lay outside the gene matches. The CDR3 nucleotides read TGTGCCAGCAGACGTAACGGGGGGATCTACGAGCAGTACGTC. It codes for CASRRNGGIYEQYV.

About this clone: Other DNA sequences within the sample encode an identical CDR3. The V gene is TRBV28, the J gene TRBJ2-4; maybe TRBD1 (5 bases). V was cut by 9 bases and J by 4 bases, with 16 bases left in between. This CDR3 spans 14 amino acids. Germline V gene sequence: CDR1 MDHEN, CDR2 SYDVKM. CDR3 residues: CASIGGASKNIQYF. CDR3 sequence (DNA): TGTGCCAGTATCGGTGGGGCGTCGAAAAACATTCAGTACTTC.

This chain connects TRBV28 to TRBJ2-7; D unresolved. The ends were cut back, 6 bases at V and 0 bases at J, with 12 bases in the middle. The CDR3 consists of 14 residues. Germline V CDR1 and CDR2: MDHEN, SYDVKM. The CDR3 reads CASRTPGGSYEQYF. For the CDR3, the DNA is TGTGCCAGCAGAACTCCCGGCGGCTCCTACGAGCAGTACTTC.

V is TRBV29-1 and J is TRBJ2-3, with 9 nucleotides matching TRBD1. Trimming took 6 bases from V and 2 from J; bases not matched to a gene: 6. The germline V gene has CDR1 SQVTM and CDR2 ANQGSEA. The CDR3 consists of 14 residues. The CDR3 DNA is TGCAGCGTGGGACAGGGCTTAAACACAGATACGCAGTATTTT. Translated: CSVGQGLNTDTQYF.

The CDR3 loop is CASSARPGTGKETQYF. CDR3 DNA sequence: TGTGCCAGCAGCGCACGTCCCGGGACGGGAAAAGAGACCCAGTACTTC. The chain employs TRBV25-1 and TRBJ2-5; D is possibly TRBD1 or TRBD2 (5 bases each). Deletions cut 6 bases from V and 3 bases from J, with 20 bases between. The CDR3 spans 16 residues. Germline V gives CDR1 MGHDK, CDR2 SYGVNS. The variable domain in full, completed from reference TRBV25-1 and TRBJ2-5, reads EADIYQTPRYLVIGTGKKITLECSQTMGHDKMYWYQQDPGMELHLIHYSYGVNSTEKGDLSSESTVSRIRTEHFPLTLESARPSHTSQYLCASSARPGTGKETQYFGPGTRLLVL.

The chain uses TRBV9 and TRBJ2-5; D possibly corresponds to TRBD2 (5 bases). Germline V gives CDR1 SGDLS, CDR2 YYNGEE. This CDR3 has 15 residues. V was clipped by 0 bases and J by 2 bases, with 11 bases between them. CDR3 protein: CASSVGVGRQETQYF. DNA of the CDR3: TGTGCCAGCAGCGTAGGAGTGGGGAGACAAGAGACCCAGTACTTC.

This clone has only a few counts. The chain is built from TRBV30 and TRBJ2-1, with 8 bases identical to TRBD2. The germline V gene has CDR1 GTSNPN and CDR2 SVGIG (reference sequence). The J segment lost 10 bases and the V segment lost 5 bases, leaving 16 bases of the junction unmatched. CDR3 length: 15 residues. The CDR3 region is CAWSPLWREVGEQFF. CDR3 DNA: TGTGCCTGGTCCCCCCTATGGCGGGAGGTTGGGGAGCAGTTCTTC.

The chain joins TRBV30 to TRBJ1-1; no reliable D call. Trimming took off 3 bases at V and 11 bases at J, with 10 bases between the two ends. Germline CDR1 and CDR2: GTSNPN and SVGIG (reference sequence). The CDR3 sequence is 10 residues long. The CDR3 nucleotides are TGTGCCTGGAGCTCAATCGCGGCTTTCTTT. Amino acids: CAWSSIAAFF.

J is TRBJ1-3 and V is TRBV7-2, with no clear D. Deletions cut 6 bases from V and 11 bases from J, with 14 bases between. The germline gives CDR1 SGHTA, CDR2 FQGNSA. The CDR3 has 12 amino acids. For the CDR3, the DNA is TGTGCCAGCAGTCTACCTCAGCGAGCCATATATTTT. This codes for CASSLPQRAIYF.